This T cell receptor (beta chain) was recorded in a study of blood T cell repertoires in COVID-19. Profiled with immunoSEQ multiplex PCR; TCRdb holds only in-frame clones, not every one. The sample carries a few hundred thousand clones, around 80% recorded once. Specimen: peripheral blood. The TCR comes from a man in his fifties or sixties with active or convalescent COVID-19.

The CDR3: CASSPNLNHEAFF. DNA of the CDR3: TGCGCCAGCAGTCCTAATCTAAATCATGAAGCTTTCTTT. The chain links TRBV5-1 to TRBJ1-1; D gene ambiguous. V was shortened by 5 bases and J by 7 bases, with 15 bases between the two germline ends. The germline CDR1 and CDR2 sequences are SGHRS and YFSETQ. The CDR3 has 13 amino acids.